Presented here are 30 T cell receptor beta chains from one specimen sequenced in a study of T cell responses to AZD1222 COVID-19 vaccine. TCRdb's copy holds only in-frame clones and misses some; the assay was immunoSEQ multiplex PCR. The sample consists of 80,000 to 95,000 clones, around nine tenths of them appearing once. Sequenced here: peripheral blood, sampled 28 days after the second AZD1222 dose. The source is an adult who received the AZD1222 COVID-19 vaccine.

The chain links TRBV6-5 to TRBJ2-2, with 8 nucleotides matching TRBD1. V shed 6 bases, J shed 3 bases, and the junction held 6 bases outside the gene matches. Germline V gene lookup returns CDR1 MNHEY and CDR2 SVGAGI. The CDR3 contains 15 residues. The CDR3 DNA sequence: TGTGCCAGCAGGTCCAGGGGGCGCGACACCGGGGAGCTGTTTTTT. Translation: CASRSRGRDTGELFF.

The rearrangement links TRBV21-1 to TRBJ2-6; the table's D call, TRBD1, has no DNA check behind it. TRBV21-1 is a documented pseudogene. CDR3 length: 17 amino acids. The CDR3 sequence: CATRREQGVAGANVLTF. CDR3 sequence (DNA): TGTGCCACCAGAAGGGAACAGGGGGTTGCTGGGGCCAACGTCCTGACTTTC.

The V and J genes are TRBV9 and TRBJ1-6, with D uncertain. Germline lookup yields CDR1 SGDLS and CDR2 YYNGEE. CDR3 length: 18 amino acids. The V gene lost 9 bases and the J gene lost 0 bases, with 22 bases spanning the gap. The CDR3 nucleotides read TGTGCCAAACACCCCGGGCGGCAGGTGAGCTCCTATAATTCACCCCTCCACTTT. Translated, it gives CAKHPGRQVSSYNSPLHF.

The chain employs TRBV24-1 and TRBJ1-5; D is unclear. V gave up 3 bases and J gave up 0 bases, with 11 bases separating them. The CDR3 is 16 residues long. Per the germline V gene, CDR1 is KGHDR and CDR2 is SFDVKD. CDR3 DNA: TGTGCCACCAGTGATACGTCGGGAAATAGCAATCAGCCCCAGCATTTT. Translation gives CATSDTSGNSNQPQHF.

The rearrangement uses TRBV3-1 (or the pseudogene TRBV3-2) and TRBJ2-7; the D call may be TRBD1 or TRBD2 (5 bases each). V shed 1 base and J shed 3 bases, with 16 bases lying between them. The CDR3 is made up of 16 amino acids. Germline CDR1 reads LGHDT; CDR2 reads YNNKEL (reference sequence). Here the CDR3 DNA reads TGTGCCAGCAGCCAAGCTGGGACGCGCCCTATCTACGAGCAGTACTTC. It translates to CASSQAGTRPIYEQYF.

This chain joins TRBV7-9 and TRBJ2-3, with 9 bases that match TRBD1. This CDR3 comprises 17 residues. The V gene's germline CDR1 is SEHNR and CDR2 FQNEAQ (reference sequence). Trimming took 5 bases from V and 8 from J; bases not matched to a gene: 17. The CDR3 sequence is CASSPPTGTGSLGTQYF. The DNA for the CDR3 is TGTGCCAGCAGCCCACCCACCGGGACAGGGTCGTTGGGTACGCAGTATTTT.

This clone was observed a few times. V gene TRBV4-1 combines with J gene TRBJ1-5; tentatively, D is TRBD1 (5 bases). Germline CDR1 reads MGHRA; CDR2 reads YSYEKL. This CDR3 contains 15 residues. Trimming cost V 4 bases and J 8 bases, with 18 bases left between them. CDR3 residues: CASSRGTSPSEPQHF. As DNA, the CDR3 is TGCGCCAGCAGCCGAGGGACTTCCCCCTCTGAGCCCCAGCATTTT.

The CDR3 coding sequence is TGCAGTGCTAGTGGGCTCGTAATTGTGGAGCAGTTCTTC. Its protein is CSASGLVIVEQFF. The genes are TRBV20-1 and TRBJ2-1; D not resolved. Trimming pared 3 bases from V and 10 bases from J, leaving 16 bases between. This CDR3 region has 13 residues. Germline loops: CDR1 DFQATT, CDR2 SNEGSKA (reference sequence).

The rearrangement links TRBV11-3 to TRBJ2-3; D is unresolved. From germline, CDR1 is SGHNT and CDR2 YENEEA. The germline V and J ends were trimmed by 0 bases and 4 bases, with 11 bases remaining between them. The CDR3 is made up of 15 amino acids. The CDR3 protein is CASSLDGASADTQYF. CDR3 bases: TGTGCCAGCAGCTTAGATGGCGCTTCCGCAGATACGCAGTATTTT.

This chain uses TRBV24-1 with TRBJ1-6; no clear D. V was cut by 3 bases and J by 3 bases, with 5 bases left in between. This CDR3 is 14 amino acids long. The V gene's germline CDR1 is KGHDR and CDR2 SFDVKD. The CDR3 loop is CATSDEGYNSPLHF. CDR3 bases: TGTGCCACCAGTGATGAGGGCTATAATTCACCCCTCCACTTT.

This clone was seen a single time. The J gene is TRBJ2-7, the V gene TRBV28; unclear D gene. The length of the CDR3 is 12 residues. The germline V gene has CDR1 MDHEN and CDR2 SYDVKM. V was shortened by 2 bases and J by 7 bases, with 9 bases between the two germline ends. The DNA of the CDR3 is TGTGCCAGCAGTTTACGGGCACTGGAGCAGTACTTC. Its protein product is CASSLRALEQYF.

This chain links TRBV6-6 with TRBJ1-1; TRBD1 is a possible D gene (5 bases). CDR3 size: 13 residues. The germline gives CDR1 MNHNY, CDR2 SVGAGI (reference sequence). Trimming shortened V by 2 bases and J by 7 bases, and 11 bases separated the two germline ends. In DNA, the CDR3 is TGTGCCAGCAGTTACGTCAGGGTAGGTGAAGCTTTCTTT. Its translation: CASSYVRVGEAFF.

The CDR3 nucleotides are TGTGCCTGGGGGACAGACGAAAAACTGTTTTTT. It encodes CAWGTDEKLFF. The genes are TRBV30 and TRBJ1-4; 7 bases agree with TRBD1. There are 11 residues in the CDR3. Trimming cost V 5 bases and J 8 bases; bases outside gene matches: 2. Germline lookup yields CDR1 GTSNPN and CDR2 SVGIG (reference sequence).

The chain recombines TRBV5-4 with TRBJ2-2; TRBD1 matches at 8 bases. The CDR3 length is 16 residues. With V trimmed by 0 bases and J by 5 bases, 6 bases remained unmatched. Germline CDR1 SGHNT, CDR2 YYREEE (reference sequence). In DNA form, the CDR3 reads TGTGCCAGCAGCTTGGGGTCCAGGGGGCAAACCGGGGAGCTGTTTTTT. Translating gives CASSLGSRGQTGELFF.

J is TRBJ2-2 and V is TRBV24-1, with unresolved D. With 2 bases removed from V and 4 bases from J, the gap between germline ends came to 10 bases. From germline, CDR1 is KGHDR and CDR2 SFDVKD. This CDR3 has 15 residues. Written as DNA, the CDR3 is TGTGCCACCAGTGATTGGCGAGAATCCACCGGGGAGCTGTTTTTT. Translating gives CATSDWRESTGELFF.

The genes are TRBV4-3 and TRBJ1-2; the D gene is possibly TRBD1 (5 bases). The germline CDR1 and CDR2 sequences are LGHNA and YSLEER. CDR3 length: 15 residues. Trimming stripped 4 bases from V and 4 bases from J, with 16 bases between. Here the CDR3 DNA reads TGCGCCAGCAGCCCCGGGGGGAAGGCGGGCTATGGCTACACCTTC. This gives the protein CASSPGGKAGYGYTF.

The chain has TRBV3-1 (or the pseudogene TRBV3-2) and TRBJ2-2, with D tentatively TRBD1 (6 bases). Trimming cost V 6 bases and J 6 bases, with 14 bases left between them. The CDR3 sequence is 14 residues long. Germline CDR1 LGHDT, CDR2 YNNKEL (reference sequence). The CDR3 sequence is CASRVQGQPGELFF. Written as DNA, the CDR3 is TGTGCCAGCAGAGTCCAGGGGCAACCCGGGGAGCTGTTTTTT.

Worth noting for this clone: Other DNA variants within this sample encode the same CDR3. V and J are TRBV5-1 and TRBJ1-1, with no clear D. The ends were cut back, 0 bases at V and 1 base at J, with 7 bases in the middle. Germline assignment: CDR1 SGHRS and CDR2 YFSETQ. This CDR3 is built from 14 residues. CDR3 DNA: TGCGCCAGCAGCTTGGAACGCGGGAACACTGAAGCTTTCTTT. Protein sequence: CASSLERGNTEAFF.

This clone has a single count. The V call is TRBV19, the J call TRBJ1-5, with TRBD1 matching 10 bases. Germline V gene data show CDR1 as LNHDA and CDR2 as SQIVND (reference sequence). This CDR3 contains 17 residues. After removal of 5 bases from V and 2 bases from J, the junction contained 9 bases not matched to a gene. The CDR3 sequence: CASSSPPGTGGNQPQHF. For the CDR3, the DNA is TGTGCCAGTAGTTCCCCACCCGGGACAGGGGGCAATCAGCCCCAGCATTTT.

The chain carries TRBV19 and TRBJ1-4, with 9 bases identical to TRBD1. The CDR3 loop spans 15 amino acids. V was clipped by 4 bases and J by 4 bases; unmatched bases: 4. Germline loops: CDR1 LNHDA, CDR2 SQIVND (reference sequence). The CDR3 coding sequence is TGTGCCAGTAGTACCGGACAGGGGATTAATGAAAAACTGTTTTTT. Encoded protein: CASSTGQGINEKLFF.

V is TRBV6-5 and J is TRBJ1-5; 9 positions agree with TRBD1. Germline V gives CDR1 MNHEY, CDR2 SVGAGI. V dropped 8 bases and J dropped 1; count of bases not matched to a gene: 6. This CDR3 is built from 15 residues. The CDR3 loop reads CASLTGGLSNQPQHF. The DNA of the CDR3 is TGTGCCAGCTTGACAGGGGGTCTAAGCAATCAGCCCCAGCATTTT.

The chain is built from TRBV19 and TRBJ1-4; D not resolved. The germline CDR1 and CDR2 sequences are LNHDA and SQIVND (reference sequence). Trimming left V 5 bases short and J 4 bases short, with 17 bases between. The CDR3 runs 16 residues. The DNA for the CDR3 is TGTGCCAGTAGTCCCTACGGGGTAGACGGTAATGAAAAACTGTTTTTT. Its protein is CASSPYGVDGNEKLFF.

The CDR3 bases are TGCGCCAGCAGCTTGGGAGGGGGTTCCTACGAGCAGTACTTC. It encodes CASSLGGGSYEQYF. The J gene is TRBJ2-7, the V gene TRBV5-1; a possible D gene is TRBD1 (6 bases). V lost 0 bases, J lost 1 base, and 8 bases lay in between. The CDR3 covers 14 residues. Germline V lookup: CDR1 SGHRS, CDR2 YFSETQ.

The V call is TRBV7-9, the J call TRBJ1-2; D not certain. The CDR3 covers 13 residues. CDR1 and CDR2 (germline): SEHNR, FQNEAQ (reference sequence). Trimming stripped 4 bases from V and 4 bases from J, with 10 bases between. The CDR3 nucleotides are TGTGCCAGCAGCTCGACTGAAACCTATGGCTACACCTTC. This gives the protein CASSSTETYGYTF. Drawing the rest from reference TRBV7-9 and TRBJ1-2, the complete variable domain is DTGVSQNPRHKITKRGQNVTFRCDPISEHNRLYWYRQTLGQGPEFLTYFQNEAQLEKSRLLSDRFSAERPKGSFSTLEIQRTEQGDSAMYLCASSSTETYGYTFGSGTRLTVV.

The CDR3, as DNA: TGTGCCAGCAGCGTAGACGGGACAGGGGGTTCACCCCTCCACTTT. It specifies CASSVDGTGGSPLHF. The V and J genes are TRBV9 and TRBJ1-6, with 11 bases matching TRBD1. The CDR3 loop spans 15 amino acids. Trimming at V came to 0 bases and at J to 9 bases, leaving 2 bases not matched to a gene. Germline CDR1 reads SGDLS; CDR2 reads YYNGEE. The variable domain in full, with the rest retrieved from reference TRBV9 and TRBJ1-6, is DSGVTQTPKHLITATGQRVTLRCSPRSGDLSVYWYQQSLDQGLQFLIQYYNGEERAKGNILERFSAQQFPDLHSELNLSSLELGDSALYFCASSVDGTGGSPLHFGNGTRLTVT.

This clone was recorded only once. The chain couples TRBV28 to TRBJ1-1; TRBD1 agrees at 10 bases. V shed 1 base and J 4 bases; nucleotides not matched to a gene: 6. Germline lookup yields CDR1 MDHEN and CDR2 SYDVKM. This CDR3 spans 16 amino acids. The CDR3 region is CASSLYWDRGATEAFF. The CDR3 DNA follows: TGTGCCAGCAGTTTATATTGGGACAGGGGAGCCACTGAAGCTTTCTTT.

This clone was found once. DNA for the CDR3: TGTGCCAGCAGTGAAGGTCGAGGAACTGAAGCTTTCTTT. This codes for CASSEGRGTEAFF. V is TRBV6-1 and J is TRBJ1-1; D ambiguous. Germline lookup yields CDR1 MNHNS and CDR2 SASEGT. The CDR3 has 13 residues. Between the trimmed V and J ends, which lost 1 base and 5 bases, there was a span of 8 bases.

This rearrangement joins TRBV14 to TRBJ2-7; the match to TRBD2 covers 8 bases. In germline, CDR1 is SGHDN, CDR2 FVKESK. The CDR3 runs to 15 residues. J was trimmed by 3 bases and V by 1 base; bases with no gene match: 5. This CDR3 is CASSQAIAGNYEQYF. In nucleotides, the CDR3 is TGTGCCAGCAGCCAAGCGATAGCGGGGAACTACGAGCAGTACTTC.

The chain links TRBV9 to TRBJ2-1; D unresolved. Per the germline V gene, CDR1 is SGDLS and CDR2 is YYNGEE. The length of the CDR3 is 16 residues. Trimming shortened V by 1 base and J by 8 bases, and 19 bases separated the two germline ends. The CDR3 DNA reads as TGTGCCAGCAGCGTAAGTTTCCTAGTCCCCCAGGATGAGCAGTTCTTC. Residues: CASSVSFLVPQDEQFF. The full variable domain, in which reference TRBV9 and TRBJ2-1 provide the parts outside the CDR3, is DSGVTQTPKHLITATGQRVTLRCSPRSGDLSVYWYQQSLDQGLQFLIQYYNGEERAKGNILERFSAQQFPDLHSELNLSSLELGDSALYFCASSVSFLVPQDEQFFGPGTRLTVL.

The V and J genes are TRBV30 and TRBJ1-4, with TRBD1 matching over 7 bases. CDR1 and CDR2 from the germline V gene are GTSNPN and SVGIG (reference sequence). The CDR3 runs 14 residues. V dropped 7 bases and J dropped 3; count of bases not matched to a gene: 8. The CDR3 region is CALNTGEPNEKLFF. The CDR3 DNA reads TGTGCCTTGAATACAGGGGAGCCTAATGAAAAACTGTTTTTT.